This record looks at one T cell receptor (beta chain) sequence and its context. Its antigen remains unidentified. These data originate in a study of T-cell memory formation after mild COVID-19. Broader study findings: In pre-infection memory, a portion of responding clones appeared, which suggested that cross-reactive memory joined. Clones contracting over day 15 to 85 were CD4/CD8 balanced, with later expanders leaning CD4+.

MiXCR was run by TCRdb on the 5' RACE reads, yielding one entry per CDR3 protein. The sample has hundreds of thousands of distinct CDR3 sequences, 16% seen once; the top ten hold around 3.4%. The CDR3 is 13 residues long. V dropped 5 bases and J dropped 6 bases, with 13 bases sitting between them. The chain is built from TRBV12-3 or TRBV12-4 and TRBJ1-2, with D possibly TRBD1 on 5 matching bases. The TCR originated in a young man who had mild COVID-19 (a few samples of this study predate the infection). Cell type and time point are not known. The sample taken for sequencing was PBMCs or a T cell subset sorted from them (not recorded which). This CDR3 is CASSPWDSHGYTF. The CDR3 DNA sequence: TGTGCCAGCAGTCCCTGGGACTCTCATGGCTACACCTTC.